Presented here are 32 T cell receptor beta chains from one specimen sequenced in a study of human T cells and chemical hapten exposure. Using its own MiXCR run on the RACE reads, TCRdb lists one record per CDR3 protein. The repertoire holds around 99,000 distinct CDR3 sequences, with roughly an eighth as singletons. Time point indicated: patch test 1, 2 weeks after DPC sensitization. Treatment described: therapeutic diphenylcyclopropenone sensitization with weekly scalp DPC. Sequenced here: whole blood, sampled in connection with sensitization to the hapten diphenylcyclopropenone (DPC). The receptors here all came from a woman between 40 and 50 years old with alopecia areata. Some clones in this sample may be carry-over from other donors' samples.

Many counts were recorded for this clonotype. The CDR3 loop reads CASRGQGQTGELFF. CDR3 DNA sequence: TGTGCCAGCAGGGGACAGGGACAAACCGGGGAGCTGTTTTTT. The chain links TRBV27 to TRBJ2-2, with 9 bases fitting TRBD1. CDR1 and CDR2 (germline): MNHEY, SMNVEV (reference sequence). The CDR3 spans 14 residues. After removal of 6 bases from V and 5 bases from J, the junction contained 4 bases not matched to a gene.

Here the CDR3 DNA reads TGTGCCAGCAGCTTAGTTTTGGTAGTCACCGGGGAGCTGTTTTTT. It codes for CASSLVLVVTGELFF. The V call is TRBV7-9, the J call TRBJ2-2; D not resolved. Trimming left V 1 base short and J 4 bases short, with 10 bases between. CDR3 length: 15 residues. The germline gives CDR1 SEHNR, CDR2 FQNEAQ (reference sequence).

This clonotype showed up just once. The rearrangement links TRBV4-3 to TRBJ2-6, with D uncertain. V was cut by 4 bases and J by 0 bases, with 10 bases left in between. This CDR3 region has 16 residues. The V gene's germline CDR1 is LGHNA and CDR2 YSLEER. CDR3 DNA sequence: TGCGCCAGCAGCCCTGATGTCAGCTCTGGGGCCAACGTCCTGACTTTC. Amino acids: CASSPDVSSGANVLTF.

This clonotype was seen a few times. J is TRBJ2-1 and V is TRBV12-5, with 7 bases fitting TRBD2. Germline trimming cut 1 base from V and 7 bases from J; bases unmatched to any gene: 1. CDR3 size: 13 residues. From germline, CDR1 is LGHNT and CDR2 FRNRAP. As DNA, the CDR3 is TGTGCTAGTGGTTTGGGACTAGCTAATGAGCAGTTCTTC. Its translation: CASGLGLANEQFF.

The chain links TRBV28 to TRBJ1-1; a possible D gene is TRBD1 (5 bases). Trimming removed 7 bases at V and 0 bases at J, with 9 bases between. CDR1 and CDR2 (germline): MDHEN, SYDVKM. The CDR3 has 13 amino acids. Written as DNA, the CDR3 is TGTGCCAGCACGGGGACCATGAACACTGAAGCTTTCTTT. It yields the protein CASTGTMNTEAFF.

This chain links TRBV7-2 with TRBJ2-1; 14 nucleotides align to TRBD2. Germline CDR1 reads SGHTA; CDR2 reads FQGNSA. The CDR3 runs to 15 residues. V lost 2 bases and J lost 10; bases outside the gene matches: 4. CDR3 sequence reads: CASSLWGLAGDEQFF. CDR3 bases: TGTGCCAGCAGCTTATGGGGACTAGCGGGAGACGAGCAGTTCTTC.

This sequence joins TRBV29-1 and TRBJ2-5; TRBD1 aligns across 9 bases. The CDR3 length is 15 residues. Germline lookup yields CDR1 SQVTM and CDR2 ANQGSEA. The V segment lost 5 bases and the J segment 1 base; nucleotides outside the gene matches: 8. This CDR3 is CSVQSGTGLQETQYF. In DNA, the CDR3 is TGCAGCGTTCAGTCCGGGACAGGGCTCCAAGAGACCCAGTACTTC.

V gene TRBV5-1 combines with J gene TRBJ2-7; 10 bases fit TRBD2. The CDR3 length is 15 residues. J gave up 4 bases and V 2 bases, and 6 bases lay outside the gene matches. Per germline, CDR1 SGHRS and CDR2 YFSETQ. Here the CDR3 DNA reads TGCGCCAGCAGCTTAGAAAGCGGGAGGGTTTACGAGCAGTACTTC. It codes for CASSLESGRVYEQYF.

Many counts were recorded for this clonotype. The CDR3 nucleotides are TGTGCCAGCTCACAACTAGGACTAGCCATTAATGAGCAGTTCTTC. It translates to CASSQLGLAINEQFF. The chain is built from TRBV18 and TRBJ2-1; 8 positions agree with TRBD2. The CDR3 covers 15 residues. Germline values: CDR1 KGHSH, CDR2 LQKENI. J was trimmed by 7 bases and V by 4 bases; bases with no gene match: 9.

This clonotype was seen many times. One end of the junction fails to match germline, which may point to a read error. This chain joins TRBV11-2 and TRBJ1-5; maybe TRBD1 (6 bases). This CDR3 is 14 amino acids long. Germline V gene data show CDR1 as SGHAT and CDR2 as FQNNGV. The CDR3 sequence: CASSLEGVGQPQHF. The CDR3 DNA follows: TGTGCCAGCAGCCTAGAGGGGGTCGGTCAGCCCCAGCATTTT.

This clonotype was seen more than once but under ten times. V usage is TRBV28 and J usage is TRBJ1-2; TRBD1 matches 9 bases. Germline V lookup: CDR1 MDHEN, CDR2 SYDVKM. This CDR3 contains 15 residues. With 7 bases clipped from V and 7 bases from J, the junction kept 13 bases outside the gene matches. This chain's CDR3 is CASTGTGSLTFGYTF. DNA of the CDR3: TGTGCCAGCACCGGGACAGGGTCGCTAACTTTTGGCTACACCTTC.

In this sample, this clonotype turned up many times. J is TRBJ2-2 and V is TRBV11-2, with 7 bases matching TRBD1. V was pared by 1 base and J by 1 base, with 0 bases of the junction left unmatched. The CDR3 is 15 residues long. The V gene's germline CDR1 is SGHAT and CDR2 FQNNGV. CDR3 region: CASSLGTGNTGELFF. CDR3 nucleotide sequence: TGTGCCAGCAGCTTAGGGACAGGGAACACCGGGGAGCTGTTTTTT. The full variable domain, with the rest looked up from reference TRBV11-2 and TRBJ2-2, is EAGVAQSPRYKIIEKRQSVAFWCNPISGHATLYWYQQILGQGPKLLIQFQNNGVVDDSQLPKDRFSAERLKGVDSTLKIQPAKLEDSAVYLCASSLGTGNTGELFFGEGSRLTVL.

The count of this clonotype is one. The V gene is TRBV20-1, the J gene TRBJ2-7; D gene uncertain. From germline, CDR1 is DFQATT and CDR2 SNEGSKA (reference sequence). This CDR3 region has 10 residues. Trimming left V 3 bases short and J 3 bases short, with 3 bases between. This CDR3 reads CSASSYEQYF. CDR3 nucleotide sequence: TGCAGTGCTAGTAGCTACGAGCAGTACTTC.

The rearrangement uses TRBV7-3 and TRBJ2-2; D is perhaps TRBD2 (5 bases). This CDR3 has 14 amino acids. V lost 6 bases and J 7 bases, leaving 15 bases between the germline ends. Looked up from germline, CDR1 is SGHTA and CDR2 is FQGTGA. The CDR3, as DNA: TGTGCCAGCAGTCAAATGGCTAGCTTCGGGGAGCTGTTTTTT. Translated: CASSQMASFGELFF. The full variable domain, its missing parts supplied by reference TRBV7-3 and TRBJ2-2, is GAGVSQTPSNKVTEKGKYVELRCDPISGHTALYWYRQSLGQGPEFLIYFQGTGAADDSGLPNDRFFAVRPEGSVSTLKIQRTERGDSAVYLCASSQMASFGELFFGEGSRLTVL.

The chain recombines TRBV7-8 with TRBJ1-3; 12 nucleotides agree with TRBD1. The length of the CDR3 is 19 residues. Per the germline V gene, CDR1 is SGHVS and CDR2 is FQNEAQ. V lost 5 bases, J lost 0 bases, and 11 bases stayed unmatched. The CDR3 region is CASSKSGTGGPSSGNTIYF. The CDR3 DNA reads as TGTGCCAGCAGCAAGTCCGGGACAGGGGGCCCGAGCTCTGGAAACACCATATATTTT.

The CDR3 is CASSLGQVRTDTQYF. CDR3 bases: TGTGCCAGCAGCCTAGGACAGGTGCGCACAGATACGCAGTATTTT. The V gene is TRBV7-9, the J gene TRBJ2-3, with 7 positions matching TRBD1. The CDR3 is made up of 15 amino acids. With 5 bases clipped from V and 1 base from J, the junction kept 6 bases outside the gene matches. Germline V gives CDR1 SEHNR, CDR2 FQNEAQ (reference sequence).

This clonotype was detected ten times or more. The V gene is TRBV28, the J gene TRBJ2-3; 7 bases align to TRBD2. CDR3 length equals 14 residues. Unmatched junction bases numbered 5, after V lost 6 bases and J lost 2 bases. Germline-derived CDR1 and CDR2 are MDHEN and SYDVKM. CDR3 in DNA: TGTGCCAGCAGCCCCGGGACTACCACAGATACGCAGTATTTT. Translation: CASSPGTTTDTQYF.

The rearrangement links TRBV5-4 to TRBJ2-1; D is possibly TRBD1 or TRBD2 (7 bases each). The V end was cut by 4 bases, the J end by 9 bases, with 17 bases between. This CDR3 spans 14 amino acids. Germline V CDR1 and CDR2: SGHNT, YYREEE (reference sequence). This chain's CDR3 is CASSLRTGEGEQFF. CDR3 nucleotide sequence: TGTGCCAGCAGCCTGAGAACAGGGGAGGGTGAGCAGTTCTTC. The variable domain in full, completed from reference TRBV5-4 and TRBJ2-1, reads ETGVTQSPTHLIKTRGQQVTLRCSSQSGHNTVSWYQQALGQGPQFIFQYYREEENGRGNFPPRFSGLQFPNYSSELNVNALELDDSALYLCASSLRTGEGEQFFGPGTRLTVL.

This clonotype has a count of ten or more. CDR3 residues: CSVVAGGGSTQYF. CDR3 sequence (DNA): TGCAGCGTTGTTGCGGGAGGAGGGAGTACGCAGTATTTT. The chain uses TRBV29-1 and TRBJ2-3; the match to TRBD2 covers 8 bases. Germline V lookup: CDR1 SQVTM, CDR2 ANQGSEA. CDR3 length: 13 residues. The V segment lost 4 bases and the J segment 8 bases; nucleotides outside the gene matches: 8.

CDR3 nucleotides: TGTGCCAGCAGTCCCCCTGCACGGGAGACCCAGTACTTC. Translating it yields CASSPPARETQYF. This chain connects TRBV28 to TRBJ2-5; D gene uncertain. V gave up 5 bases and J gave up 5 bases, with 12 bases separating them. CDR1 and CDR2 (germline): MDHEN, SYDVKM. The CDR3 spans 13 residues. Looking up the rest from reference TRBV28 and TRBJ2-5 gives the full variable domain: DVKVTQSSRYLVKRTGEKVFLECVQDMDHENMFWYRQDPGLGLRLIYFSYDVKMKEKGDIPEGYSVSREKKERFSLILESASTNQTSMYLCASSPPARETQYFGPGTRLLVL.

This rearrangement joins TRBV7-9 to TRBJ2-4; 12 bases align to TRBD1. The CDR3 extends over 15 amino acids. Germline V gene lookup returns CDR1 SEHNR and CDR2 FQNEAQ (reference sequence). J gave up 8 bases and V 1 base, and 3 bases lay outside the gene matches. CDR3 bases: TGTGCCAGCAGCTTAGGGGACAGGGGGCAGGACATTCAGTACTTC. Protein sequence: CASSLGDRGQDIQYF. The full variable domain, in which reference TRBV7-9 and TRBJ2-4 provide the parts outside the CDR3, is DTGVSQNPRHKITKRGQNVTFRCDPISEHNRLYWYRQTLGQGPEFLTYFQNEAQLEKSRLLSDRFSAERPKGSFSTLEIQRTEQGDSAMYLCASSLGDRGQDIQYFGAGTRLSVL.

This chain connects TRBV12-3 or TRBV12-4 to TRBJ1-1, with 7 bases lining up with TRBD1. The V segment lost 5 bases and the J segment 4 bases; nucleotides outside the gene matches: 10. The CDR3 extends over 15 amino acids. The CDR3 protein is CASSQSGGGGTEAFF. CDR3 bases: TGTGCCAGCAGTCAATCAGGGGGAGGCGGCACTGAAGCTTTCTTT.

This clonotype was recorded many times. J is TRBJ2-7 and V is TRBV5-1, with 9 bases fitting TRBD1. This CDR3 is built from 14 residues. Germline V CDR1 and CDR2: SGHRS, YFSETQ. Trimming removed 4 bases from V and 2 bases from J; junction bases left unmatched: 4. DNA for the CDR3: TGCGCCAGCAGCCCAGGACAGGGGCCCTACGAGCAGTACTTC. This encodes CASSPGQGPYEQYF.

The chain recombines TRBV18 with TRBJ2-7, with TRBD1 as a possible D gene (5 bases). V was shortened by 3 bases and J by 2 bases, with 8 bases between the two germline ends. CDR1 is KGHSH and CDR2 is LQKENI in the germline V gene. The CDR3 extends over 13 amino acids. CDR3 in DNA: TGTGCCAGCTCACCCAGGGATACCTACGAGCAGTACTTC. This codes for CASSPRDTYEQYF.

The chain couples TRBV5-4 to TRBJ2-1; D ambiguous. The CDR3 is made up of 14 amino acids. V shed 4 bases and J shed 4 bases, with 12 bases lying between them. The germline CDR1 and CDR2 sequences are SGHNT and YYREEE (reference sequence). Here the CDR3 DNA reads TGTGCCAGCAGCATACTTGGTGTTTACAATGAGCAGTTCTTC. Its translation is CASSILGVYNEQFF.

At least ten counts were recorded for this clonotype. The rearrangement links TRBV5-1 to TRBJ2-2, with TRBD1 matching over 9 bases. Per the germline V gene, CDR1 is SGHRS and CDR2 is YFSETQ. With V trimmed by 0 bases and J by 2 bases, 8 bases remained unmatched. The CDR3 spans 18 residues. The CDR3 coding sequence is TGCGCCAGCAGCTTGGGGCCCTCGGGACAGGGAAACACCGGGGAGCTGTTTTTT. Protein product: CASSLGPSGQGNTGELFF.

The rearrangement joins TRBV28 to TRBJ2-1; D might be TRBD2 (5 bases). The CDR3 spans 13 residues. Trimming took off 4 bases at V and 10 bases at J, with 14 bases between the two ends. Per the germline V gene, CDR1 is MDHEN and CDR2 is SYDVKM. The DNA for the CDR3 is TGTGCCAGCAGTTCCCCTGGCGGCGGGGAGCAGTTCTTC. Translating it yields CASSSPGGGEQFF. The full variable domain, in which reference TRBV28 and TRBJ2-1 provide the parts outside the CDR3, is DVKVTQSSRYLVKRTGEKVFLECVQDMDHENMFWYRQDPGLGLRLIYFSYDVKMKEKGDIPEGYSVSREKKERFSLILESASTNQTSMYLCASSSPGGGEQFFGPGTRLTVL.

This clonotype was found many times. The V gene is TRBV20-1, the J gene TRBJ1-6; D is unresolved. Trimming took 3 bases from V and 5 from J, leaving 11 bases between them. The CDR3 length is 14 residues. Germline values: CDR1 DFQATT, CDR2 SNEGSKA (reference sequence). CDR3 bases: TGCAGTGCTAGCGTCGGCCGGAATAATTCACCCCTCCACTTT. This gives the protein CSASVGRNNSPLHF.

This clonotype came up many times. The rearrangement uses TRBV7-9 and TRBJ2-3, with a possible D match to TRBD2 (5 bases). The germline V and J ends were trimmed by 4 bases and 0 bases, with 26 bases remaining between them. Germline-derived CDR1 and CDR2 are SEHNR and FQNEAQ (reference sequence). This CDR3 region has 20 residues. Written as DNA, the CDR3 is TGTGCCAGCAGCTCGCACCTTAGACACCCCGGGATTACTAGCACAGATACGCAGTATTTT. It specifies CASSSHLRHPGITSTDTQYF.

This rearrangement joins TRBV27 to TRBJ2-7; D uncertain. This CDR3 has 14 residues. The germline gives CDR1 MNHEY, CDR2 SMNVEV (reference sequence). V lost 8 bases to trimming and J lost 3 bases, with 17 bases between them. The CDR3 bases are TGTGCCAGCGGTAGGCCAGGACGGCTCTACGAGCAGTACTTC. Protein product: CASGRPGRLYEQYF.

In this sample, this clonotype turned up a few times. The rearrangement uses TRBV28 and TRBJ1-5; D remains ambiguous. V was shortened by 4 bases and J by 1 base, with 11 bases between the two germline ends. Germline assignment: CDR1 MDHEN and CDR2 SYDVKM. CDR3 size: 15 residues. CDR3 DNA: TGTGCCAGCAGTTATAGGGCAGGAAGCAATCAGCCCCAGCATTTT. It codes for CASSYRAGSNQPQHF.

The DNA for the CDR3 is TGTGCCAGCAGGTCAACTCCGGGAGGAGAGACCCAGTACTTC. Its translation: CASRSTPGGETQYF. The chain joins TRBV28 to TRBJ2-5; 7 nucleotides match TRBD2. V dropped 6 bases and J dropped 4; count of bases not matched to a gene: 8. Germline V CDR1 and CDR2: MDHEN, SYDVKM. The CDR3 loop spans 14 amino acids.